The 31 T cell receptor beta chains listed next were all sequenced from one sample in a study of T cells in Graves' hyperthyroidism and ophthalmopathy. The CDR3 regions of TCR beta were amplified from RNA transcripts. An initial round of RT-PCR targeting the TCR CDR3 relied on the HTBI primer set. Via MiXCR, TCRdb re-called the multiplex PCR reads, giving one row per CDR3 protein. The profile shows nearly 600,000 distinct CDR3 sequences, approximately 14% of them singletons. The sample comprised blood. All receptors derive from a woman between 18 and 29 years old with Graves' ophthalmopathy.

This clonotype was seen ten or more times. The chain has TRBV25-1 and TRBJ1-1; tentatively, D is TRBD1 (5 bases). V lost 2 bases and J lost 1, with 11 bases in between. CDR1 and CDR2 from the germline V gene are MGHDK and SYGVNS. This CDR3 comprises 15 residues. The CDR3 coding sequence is TGTGCCAGCAGTGAAGGAACGAGGGGGAACACTGAAGCTTTCTTT. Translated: CASSEGTRGNTEAFF.

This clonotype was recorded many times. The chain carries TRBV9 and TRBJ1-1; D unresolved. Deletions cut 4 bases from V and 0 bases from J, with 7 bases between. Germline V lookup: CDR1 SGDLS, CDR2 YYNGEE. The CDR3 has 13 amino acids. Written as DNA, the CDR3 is TGTGCCAGCAGCCGTCTCATGAACACTGAAGCTTTCTTT. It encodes CASSRLMNTEAFF.

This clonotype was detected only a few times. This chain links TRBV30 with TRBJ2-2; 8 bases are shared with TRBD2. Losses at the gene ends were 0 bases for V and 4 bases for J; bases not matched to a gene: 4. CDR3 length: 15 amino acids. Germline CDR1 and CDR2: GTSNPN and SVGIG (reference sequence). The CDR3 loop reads CAWSVTSGSTGELFF. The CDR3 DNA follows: TGTGCCTGGAGTGTAACTAGCGGTAGCACCGGGGAGCTGTTTTTT.

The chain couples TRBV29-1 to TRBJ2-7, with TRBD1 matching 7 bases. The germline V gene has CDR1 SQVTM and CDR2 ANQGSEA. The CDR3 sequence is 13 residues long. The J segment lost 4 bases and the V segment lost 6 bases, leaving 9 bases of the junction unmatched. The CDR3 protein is CSVPKPQGYEQYF. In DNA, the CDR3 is TGCAGCGTCCCCAAACCACAGGGGTACGAGCAGTACTTC.

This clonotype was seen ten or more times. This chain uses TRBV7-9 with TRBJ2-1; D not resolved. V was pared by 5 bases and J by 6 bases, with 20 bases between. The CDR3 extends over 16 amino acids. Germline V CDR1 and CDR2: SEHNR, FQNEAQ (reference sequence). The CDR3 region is CASSPVLGSNFNEQFF. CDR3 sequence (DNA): TGTGCCAGCAGCCCAGTTCTGGGCTCCAACTTCAATGAGCAGTTCTTC.

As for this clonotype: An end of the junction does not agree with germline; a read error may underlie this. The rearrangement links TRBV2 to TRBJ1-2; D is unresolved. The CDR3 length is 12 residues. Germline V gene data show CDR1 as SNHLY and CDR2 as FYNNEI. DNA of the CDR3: TGTGCCAGCAGTGGGCTATACTATGGCCACACCTTC. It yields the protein CASSGLYYGHTF. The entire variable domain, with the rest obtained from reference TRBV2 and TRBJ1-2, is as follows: EPEVTQTPSHQVTQMGQEVILRCVPISNHLYFYWYRQILGQKVEFLVSFYNNEISEKSEIFDDQFSVERPDGSNFTLKIRSTKLEDSAMYFCASSGLYYGHTFGSGTRLTVV.

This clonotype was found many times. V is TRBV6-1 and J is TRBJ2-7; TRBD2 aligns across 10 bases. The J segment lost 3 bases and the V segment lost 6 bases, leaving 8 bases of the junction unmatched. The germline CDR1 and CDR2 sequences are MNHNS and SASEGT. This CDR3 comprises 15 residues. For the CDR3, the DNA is TGTGCCAGCAGCCCCGGGACTAGCGCTTTCTACGAGCAGTACTTC. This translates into CASSPGTSAFYEQYF.

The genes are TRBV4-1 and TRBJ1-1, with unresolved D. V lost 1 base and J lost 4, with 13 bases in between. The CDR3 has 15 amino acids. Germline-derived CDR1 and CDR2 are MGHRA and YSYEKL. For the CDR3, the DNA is TGCGCCAGCAGCCAAGTTCGAGCGGTCTTCACTGAAGCTTTCTTT. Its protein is CASSQVRAVFTEAFF.

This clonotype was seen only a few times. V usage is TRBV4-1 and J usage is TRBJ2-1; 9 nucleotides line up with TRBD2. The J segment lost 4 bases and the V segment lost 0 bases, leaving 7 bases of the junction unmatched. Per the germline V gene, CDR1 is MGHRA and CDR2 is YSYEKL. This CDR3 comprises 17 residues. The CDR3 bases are TGCGCCAGCAGCCAAGATCCTGGGACTAGCCAATACAATGAGCAGTTCTTC. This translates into CASSQDPGTSQYNEQFF.

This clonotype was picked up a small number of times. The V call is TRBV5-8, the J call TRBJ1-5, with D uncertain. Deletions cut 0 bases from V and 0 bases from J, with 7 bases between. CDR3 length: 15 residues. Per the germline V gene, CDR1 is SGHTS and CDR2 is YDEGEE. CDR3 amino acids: CASSLGYYSNQPQHF. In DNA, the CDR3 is TGTGCCAGCAGCTTGGGATACTATAGCAATCAGCCCCAGCATTTT.

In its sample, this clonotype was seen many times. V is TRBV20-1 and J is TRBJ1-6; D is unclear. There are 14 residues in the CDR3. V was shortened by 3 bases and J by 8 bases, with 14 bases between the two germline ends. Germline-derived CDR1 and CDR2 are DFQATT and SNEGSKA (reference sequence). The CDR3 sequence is CSARHGPVDSPLHF. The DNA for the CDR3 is TGCAGTGCTAGGCACGGGCCGGTGGATTCACCCCTCCACTTT.

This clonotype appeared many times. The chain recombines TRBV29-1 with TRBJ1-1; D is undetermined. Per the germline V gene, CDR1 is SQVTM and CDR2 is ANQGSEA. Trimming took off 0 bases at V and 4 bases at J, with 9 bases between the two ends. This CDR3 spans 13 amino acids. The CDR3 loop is CSVEEGWGTEAFF. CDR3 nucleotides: TGCAGCGTTGAAGAAGGGTGGGGCACTGAAGCTTTCTTT.

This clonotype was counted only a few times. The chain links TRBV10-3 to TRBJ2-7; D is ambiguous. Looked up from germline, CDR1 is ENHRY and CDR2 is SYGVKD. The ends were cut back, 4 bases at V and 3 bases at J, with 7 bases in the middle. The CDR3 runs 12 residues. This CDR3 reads CAISGFDYEQYF. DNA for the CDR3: TGTGCCATCAGTGGGTTTGACTACGAGCAGTACTTC.

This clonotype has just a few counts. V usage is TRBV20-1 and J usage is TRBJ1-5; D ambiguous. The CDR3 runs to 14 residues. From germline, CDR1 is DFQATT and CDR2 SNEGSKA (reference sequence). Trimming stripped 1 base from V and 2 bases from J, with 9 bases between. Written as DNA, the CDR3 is TGCAGTGCTAGAGGCCCAGGCGGCAATCAGCCCCAGCATTTT. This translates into CSARGPGGNQPQHF.

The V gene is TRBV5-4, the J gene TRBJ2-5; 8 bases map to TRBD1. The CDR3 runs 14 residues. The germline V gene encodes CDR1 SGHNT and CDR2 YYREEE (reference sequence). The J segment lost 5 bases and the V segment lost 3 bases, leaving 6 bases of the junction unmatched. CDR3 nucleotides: TGTGCCAGCAGCTCCCGGACAGGGACGGAGACCCAGTACTTC. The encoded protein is CASSSRTGTETQYF. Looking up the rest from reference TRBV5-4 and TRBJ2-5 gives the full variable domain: ETGVTQSPTHLIKTRGQQVTLRCSSQSGHNTVSWYQQALGQGPQFIFQYYREEENGRGNFPPRFSGLQFPNYSSELNVNALELDDSALYLCASSSRTGTETQYFGPGTRLLVL.

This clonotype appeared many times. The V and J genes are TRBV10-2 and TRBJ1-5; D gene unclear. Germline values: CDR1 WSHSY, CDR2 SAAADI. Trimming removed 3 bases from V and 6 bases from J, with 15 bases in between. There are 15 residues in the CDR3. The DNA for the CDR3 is TGCGCCAGCAGTGAATGGGTGTCAGAGAGTCAGCCCCAGCATTTT. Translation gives CASSEWVSESQPQHF.

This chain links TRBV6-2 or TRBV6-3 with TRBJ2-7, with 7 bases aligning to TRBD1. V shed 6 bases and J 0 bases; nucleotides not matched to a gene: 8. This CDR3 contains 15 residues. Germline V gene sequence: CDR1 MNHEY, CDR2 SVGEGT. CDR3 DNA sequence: TGTGCCAGCAGCCGTAGGGGACAGTTCTCCTACGAGCAGTACTTC. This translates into CASSRRGQFSYEQYF.

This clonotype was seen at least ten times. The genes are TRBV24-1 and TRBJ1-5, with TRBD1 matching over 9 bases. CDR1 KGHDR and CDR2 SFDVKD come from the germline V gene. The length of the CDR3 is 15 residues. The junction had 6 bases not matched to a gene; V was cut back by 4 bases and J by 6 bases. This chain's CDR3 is CATSEPGTGSQPQHF. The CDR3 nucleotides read TGTGCCACCAGTGAGCCCGGGACAGGGAGTCAGCCCCAGCATTTT.

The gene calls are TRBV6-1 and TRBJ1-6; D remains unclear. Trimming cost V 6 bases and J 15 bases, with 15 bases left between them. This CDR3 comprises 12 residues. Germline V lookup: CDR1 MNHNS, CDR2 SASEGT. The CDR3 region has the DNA TGTGCCAGCAGAACCACCGCTGATAACCTCCACTTT. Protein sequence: CASRTTADNLHF.

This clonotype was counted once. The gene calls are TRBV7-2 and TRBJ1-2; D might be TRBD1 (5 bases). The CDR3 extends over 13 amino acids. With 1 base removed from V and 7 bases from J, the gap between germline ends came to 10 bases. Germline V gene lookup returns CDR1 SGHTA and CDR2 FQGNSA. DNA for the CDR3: TGTGCCAGCAGCTTAGGGGGGGGGTCTGGCTACACCTTC. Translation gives CASSLGGGSGYTF.

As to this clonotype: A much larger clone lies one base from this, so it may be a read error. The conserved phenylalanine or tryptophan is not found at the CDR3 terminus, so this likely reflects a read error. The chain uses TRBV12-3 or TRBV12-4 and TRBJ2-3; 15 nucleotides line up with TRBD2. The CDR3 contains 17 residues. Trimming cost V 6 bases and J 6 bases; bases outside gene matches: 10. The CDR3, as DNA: TGTGCCAGCAGCGTAGGACTAGCGGGAGGGTACCGGGATACGCAGTATTCT. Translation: CASSVGLAGGYRDTQYS.

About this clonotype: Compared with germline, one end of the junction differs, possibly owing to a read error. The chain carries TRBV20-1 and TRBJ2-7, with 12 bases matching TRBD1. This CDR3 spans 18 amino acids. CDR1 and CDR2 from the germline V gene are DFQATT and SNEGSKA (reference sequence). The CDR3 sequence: CSAREGTGGSLTSYKQYF. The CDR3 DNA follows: TGCAGTGCTAGAGAGGGGACAGGGGGCTCCCTTACCTCCTACAAGCAGTACTTC.

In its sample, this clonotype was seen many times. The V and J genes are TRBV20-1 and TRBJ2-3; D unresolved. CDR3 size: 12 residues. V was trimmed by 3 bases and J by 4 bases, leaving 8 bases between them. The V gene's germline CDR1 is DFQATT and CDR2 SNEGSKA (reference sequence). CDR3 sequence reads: CSASGSADTQYF. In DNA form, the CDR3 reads TGCAGTGCTAGTGGTTCAGCAGATACGCAGTATTTT.

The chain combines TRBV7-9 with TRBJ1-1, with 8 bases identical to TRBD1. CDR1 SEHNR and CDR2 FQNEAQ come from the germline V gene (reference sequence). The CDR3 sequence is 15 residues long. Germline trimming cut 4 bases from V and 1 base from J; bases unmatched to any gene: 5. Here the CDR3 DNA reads TGTGCCAGCAGCTCGACAGGGGCGGAGAACACTGAAGCTTTCTTT. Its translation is CASSSTGAENTEAFF.

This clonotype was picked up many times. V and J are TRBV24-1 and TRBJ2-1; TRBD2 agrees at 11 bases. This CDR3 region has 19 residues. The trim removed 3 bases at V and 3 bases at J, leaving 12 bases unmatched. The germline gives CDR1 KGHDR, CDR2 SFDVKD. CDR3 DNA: TGTGCCACCAGTGATCCCGGGACTAGCGGATCGGCTAACTACAATGAGCAGTTCTTC. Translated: CATSDPGTSGSANYNEQFF.

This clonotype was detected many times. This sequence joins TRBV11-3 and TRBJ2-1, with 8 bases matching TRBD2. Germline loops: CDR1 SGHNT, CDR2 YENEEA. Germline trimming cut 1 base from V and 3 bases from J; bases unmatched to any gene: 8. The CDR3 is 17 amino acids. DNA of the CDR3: TGTGCCAGCAGCTTAGGAGGGTCGGGAGGGTACTACAATGAGCAGTTCTTC. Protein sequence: CASSLGGSGGYYNEQFF.

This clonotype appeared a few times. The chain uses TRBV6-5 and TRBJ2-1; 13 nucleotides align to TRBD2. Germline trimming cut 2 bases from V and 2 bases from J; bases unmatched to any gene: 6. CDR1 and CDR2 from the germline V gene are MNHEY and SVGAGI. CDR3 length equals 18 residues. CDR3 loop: CASSYMGLAGLPYNEQFF. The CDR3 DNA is TGTGCCAGCAGTTACATGGGACTAGCGGGACTTCCCTACAATGAGCAGTTCTTC.

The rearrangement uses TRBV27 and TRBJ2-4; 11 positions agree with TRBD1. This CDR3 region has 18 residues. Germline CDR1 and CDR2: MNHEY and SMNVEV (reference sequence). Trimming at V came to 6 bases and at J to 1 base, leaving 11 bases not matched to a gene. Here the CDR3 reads CASSRGQGASPAKNIQYF. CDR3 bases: TGTGCCAGCAGCCGCGGACAGGGGGCGTCTCCTGCCAAAAACATTCAGTACTTC.

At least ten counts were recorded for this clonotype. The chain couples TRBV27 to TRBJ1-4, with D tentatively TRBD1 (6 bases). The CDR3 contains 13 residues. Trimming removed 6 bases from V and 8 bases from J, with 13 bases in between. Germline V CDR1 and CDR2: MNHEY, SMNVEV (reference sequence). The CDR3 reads CASSTGPWEKLFF. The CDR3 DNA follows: TGTGCCAGCAGCACAGGGCCATGGGAAAAACTGTTTTTT.

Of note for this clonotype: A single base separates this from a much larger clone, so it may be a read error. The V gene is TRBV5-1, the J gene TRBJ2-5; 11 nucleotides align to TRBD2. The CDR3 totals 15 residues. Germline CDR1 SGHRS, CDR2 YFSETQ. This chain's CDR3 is CVSSLTSGMQETQYF. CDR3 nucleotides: TGCGTCAGCAGCTTGACTAGCGGGATGCAAGAGACCCAGTACTTC.

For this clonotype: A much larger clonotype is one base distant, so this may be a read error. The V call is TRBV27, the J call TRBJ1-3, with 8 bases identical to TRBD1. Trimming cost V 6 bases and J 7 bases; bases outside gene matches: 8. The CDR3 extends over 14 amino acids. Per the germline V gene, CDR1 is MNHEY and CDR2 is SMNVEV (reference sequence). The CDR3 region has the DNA TGTGCCAGCAGAGGACCGGGACAGGCGAACACCATATATTTT. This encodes CASRGPGQANTIYF.